Following are 6 T cell receptor beta chains from one sample sequenced in a study of response to subunit inactivated influenza vaccine. One entry per CDR3 protein results from TCRdb running MiXCR on the RT-PCR reads. Of more than 550,000 distinct CDR3 sequences detected, 11% appear once; the ten largest clones hold approximately 10%. These data were also filed under a second study, of T cells expressing NK-cell markers. From that second work: With UMIs, 5'RACE template switching was used to make TCR beta cDNA.

Sequencing was performed on PBMCs from blood, taken on the day of vaccination. Receptor source: a man over 45 who received an inactivated influenza vaccine.

The V gene is TRBV7-9, the J gene TRBJ2-3, with D tentatively TRBD2 (6 bases). The CDR3 runs to 15 residues. Germline V gene lookup returns CDR1 SEHNR and CDR2 FQNEAQ (reference sequence). Trimming stripped 4 bases from V and 2 bases from J, with 13 bases between. CDR3 DNA: TGTGCCAGCAGCTCCGCTCGGGGGACCACAGATACGCAGTATTTT. The encoded protein is CASSSARGTTDTQYF.

V gene TRBV4-2 combines with J gene TRBJ2-3; possibly TRBD2 for D (6 bases). Germline loops: CDR1 LGHNA, CDR2 YNFKEQ. CDR3 size: 15 residues. V lost 2 bases and J lost 4, with 13 bases in between. The CDR3 nucleotides read TGTGCCAGCAGCCAATCCCGCGGGGCCGCAGATACGCAGTATTTT. It translates to CASSQSRGAADTQYF.

This clonotype came up a few times. V and J are TRBV3-1 and TRBJ2-5; 7 bases are shared with TRBD2. Germline V lookup: CDR1 LGHDT, CDR2 YNNKEL (reference sequence). The CDR3 extends over 12 amino acids. V dropped 5 bases and J dropped 9; count of bases not matched to a gene: 6. The CDR3: CASSDAGVAQYF. DNA of the CDR3: TGTGCCAGCAGCGACGCGGGGGTGGCCCAGTACTTC.

The rearrangement joins TRBV15 to TRBJ2-5; 8 nucleotides line up with TRBD1. V trimming: 2 bases; J trimming: 4 bases; junction bases outside the gene matches: 6. The CDR3 contains 15 residues. Germline CDR1 LNHNV, CDR2 YYDKDF (reference sequence). For the CDR3, the DNA is TGTGCCACCAGCAGAAGGACAGGGAAGGGAGAGACCCAGTACTTC. This gives the protein CATSRRTGKGETQYF.

The chain combines TRBV13 with TRBJ2-2; TRBD2 might be the D (6 bases). This CDR3 is built from 16 residues. Germline-derived CDR1 and CDR2 are PRHDT and FYEKMQ (reference sequence). V was clipped by 5 bases and J by 0 bases, with 13 bases between them. The CDR3 here is CASSISSEANTGELFF. The DNA for the CDR3 is TGTGCCAGCAGCATTTCTAGCGAGGCGAACACCGGGGAGCTGTTTTTT.

V usage is TRBV9 and J usage is TRBJ2-5; a possible D gene is TRBD2 (6 bases). Germline loops: CDR1 SGDLS, CDR2 YYNGEE. The CDR3 contains 15 residues. The V gene lost 2 bases and the J gene lost 4 bases, with 15 bases spanning the gap. CDR3 residues: CASSVGPVEGETQYF. Written as DNA, the CDR3 is TGTGCCAGCAGCGTCGGTCCGGTGGAGGGAGAGACCCAGTACTTC.